Shown below are 18 T cell receptor beta chains from a single sample sequenced in a study of CD8 T cells in Susac syndrome. RNA, at about 0.45 to 1 ug, was reverse transcribed with random hexamers. TCRdb fed the immunoSEQ multiplex PCR reads into MiXCR, producing one record per CDR3 protein. In the table there are just under 150,000 distinct CDR3 sequences, around 94% of which are singletons. Sequencing used CD4+ T cells from PBMCs. Every receptor here comes from a human donor in good health.

The V gene is TRBV5-1, the J gene TRBJ2-7; D is possibly TRBD1 or TRBD2 (5 bases each). The CDR3 totals 14 residues. V lost 4 bases and J 4 bases, leaving 15 bases between the germline ends. Germline assignment: CDR1 SGHRS and CDR2 YFSETQ. CDR3 DNA sequence: TGCGCCAGCAGCCTGGCGGCCGGGGCGTACGAGCAGTACTTC. The encoded protein is CASSLAAGAYEQYF.

The chain is built from TRBV25-1 and TRBJ1-4; D not resolved. CDR1 MGHDK and CDR2 SYGVNS come from the germline V gene. CDR3 length equals 14 residues. V was trimmed by 1 base and J by 8 bases, leaving 11 bases between them. CDR3 in amino acids: CASSELGQREKLFF. CDR3 DNA sequence: TGTGCCAGCAGTGAATTGGGCCAGAGAGAAAAACTGTTTTTT.

In this sample, this clonotype turned up once. The chain uses TRBV20-1 and TRBJ2-3, with 9 bases lining up with TRBD2. Per the germline V gene, CDR1 is DFQATT and CDR2 is SNEGSKA (reference sequence). J was trimmed by 7 bases and V by 3 bases; bases with no gene match: 5. The CDR3 is made up of 13 amino acids. The CDR3: CSASEGLANTQYF. In DNA, the CDR3 is TGCAGTGCTAGTGAAGGACTAGCGAATACGCAGTATTTT.

The V call is TRBV19, the J call TRBJ1-1, with TRBD1 matching over 9 bases. This CDR3 spans 13 amino acids. Germline CDR1 LNHDA, CDR2 SQIVND (reference sequence). Trimming removed 5 bases from V and 7 bases from J; junction bases left unmatched: 5. As DNA, the CDR3 is TGTGCCAGTAGTTGGGACAGGGAGAGTGAAGCTTTCTTT. Encoded protein: CASSWDRESEAFF.

V and J are TRBV20-1 and TRBJ1-4; perhaps TRBD1 as D (6 bases). The CDR3 spans 11 residues. Germline values: CDR1 DFQATT, CDR2 SNEGSKA (reference sequence). Trimming took off 3 bases at V and 17 bases at J, with 16 bases between the two ends. The CDR3 loop is CSARGDGTSFF. Written as DNA, the CDR3 is TGCAGTGCTAGGGGGGATGGGACAAGTTTTTTT.

CDR3 in amino acids: CASRGSGRALETQYF. The CDR3 DNA reads TGTGCCAGCAGGGGAAGCGGGAGGGCTTTAGAGACCCAGTACTTC. The chain has TRBV27 and TRBJ2-5, with 10 bases that match TRBD2. J lost 4 bases, V lost 6 bases, and 8 bases had no gene match. Germline loops: CDR1 MNHEY, CDR2 SMNVEV (reference sequence). There are 15 residues in the CDR3.

This chain links TRBV3-1 with TRBJ2-2; TRBD1 is a possible D gene (6 bases). Germline CDR1 LGHDT, CDR2 YNNKEL (reference sequence). This CDR3 comprises 15 residues. V lost 4 bases to trimming and J lost 6 bases, with 15 bases between them. CDR3 amino acids: CASSPRLQGAGELFF. The CDR3 bases are TGTGCCAGCAGCCCGAGACTACAGGGTGCCGGGGAGCTGTTTTTT.

The chain combines TRBV19 with TRBJ1-1; D remains unclear. Trimming took 0 bases from V and 8 from J, leaving 13 bases between them. The CDR3 extends over 14 amino acids. Germline assignment: CDR1 LNHDA and CDR2 SQIVND (reference sequence). CDR3 in amino acids: CASSIDPRQDEAFF. CDR3 bases: TGTGCCAGTAGTATAGATCCCCGGCAGGACGAAGCTTTCTTT.

To note about this clonotype: Germline is not matched at one junction end, which may reflect a read error. The genes are TRBV5-1 and TRBJ1-2; TRBD1 agrees at 8 bases. The length of the CDR3 is 12 residues. Germline CDR1 is SGHRS and CDR2 is YFSETQ. CDR3 DNA sequence: TGCGCCAGCAGCCGGGACAGGTCTCCTCTCATCTTC. It specifies CASSRDRSPLIF.

The chain employs TRBV10-2 and TRBJ2-5; TRBD1 matches 9 bases. CDR1 WSHSY and CDR2 SAAADI come from the germline V gene. CDR3 length equals 15 residues. The V gene end was trimmed by 4 bases and the J gene end by 5 bases; junction bases not matched to a gene: 8. The CDR3 DNA is TGCGCCAGCAGTGCCACCGGGACAGGGTGGGAGACCCAGTACTTC. Its translation: CASSATGTGWETQYF.

The chain combines TRBV29-1 with TRBJ1-1; D is undetermined. Per germline, CDR1 SQVTM and CDR2 ANQGSEA. With 8 bases removed from V and 7 bases from J, the gap between germline ends came to 17 bases. The CDR3 loop spans 12 amino acids. The CDR3 is CSTRAGTNEAFF. The CDR3 DNA follows: TGCAGCACCCGGGCCGGAACTAATGAAGCTTTCTTT.

The V gene is TRBV7-6, the J gene TRBJ2-3, with D perhaps TRBD2 (5 bases). Per germline, CDR1 SGHVS and CDR2 FNYEAQ. The V end lost 1 base, the J end lost 3 bases, and 14 bases lay between the germline ends. CDR3 length equals 16 residues. CDR3 sequence reads: CASSLVFGGQTDTQYF. The CDR3, as DNA: TGTGCCAGCAGCTTAGTATTTGGCGGGCAGACAGATACGCAGTATTTT.

This chain uses TRBV6-5 with TRBJ1-1, with 9 bases identical to TRBD1. J was trimmed by 11 bases and V by 6 bases; bases with no gene match: 7. Per germline, CDR1 MNHEY and CDR2 SVGAGI. The CDR3 totals 12 residues. Here the CDR3 reads CASSGTGKAAFF. CDR3 coding DNA: TGTGCCAGCAGCGGGACAGGGAAGGCGGCTTTCTTT.

V and J are TRBV3-1 and TRBJ2-5, with 10 bases matching TRBD2. Germline loops: CDR1 LGHDT, CDR2 YNNKEL (reference sequence). The CDR3 consists of 14 residues. Trimming at V came to 2 bases and at J to 3 bases, leaving 0 bases not matched to a gene. CDR3 protein: CASSQLAGEETQYF. The CDR3 DNA reads TGTGCCAGCAGCCAACTAGCGGGAGAAGAGACCCAGTACTTC.

A single count supports this clonotype. The genes are TRBV30 and TRBJ1-4; unclear D gene. From germline, CDR1 is GTSNPN and CDR2 SVGIG (reference sequence). The CDR3 runs 11 residues. Trimming left V 3 bases short and J 3 bases short, with 2 bases between. The DNA of the CDR3 is TGTGCCTGGAGATCTAATGAAAAACTGTTTTTT. Encoded protein: CAWRSNEKLFF.

The chain carries TRBV3-1 and TRBJ2-1; unclear D gene. The V end lost 8 bases, the J end lost 5 bases, and 13 bases lay between the germline ends. Germline CDR1 is LGHDT and CDR2 is YNNKEL (reference sequence). The CDR3 totals 13 residues. CDR3 sequence: CASHHGVDNEQFF. CDR3 DNA sequence: TGTGCCAGCCATCACGGAGTTGACAATGAGCAGTTCTTC.

This clonotype showed up just once. V is TRBV3-1 and J is TRBJ2-7, with TRBD2 as a possible D gene (6 bases). The CDR3 length is 15 residues. Trimming stripped 0 bases from V and 4 bases from J, with 13 bases between. CDR1 is LGHDT, CDR2 YNNKEL, per germline (reference sequence). As DNA, the CDR3 is TGTGCCAGCAGCCAAGATTGGGCTAGCGTGTACGAGCAGTACTTC. Its translation is CASSQDWASVYEQYF.

In regard to this clonotype: This is likely a read error, given that the CDR3 carries no conserved phenylalanine or tryptophan at its end. The genes are TRBV7-2 and TRBJ2-3; TRBD1 matches at 8 bases. Per germline, CDR1 SGHTA and CDR2 FQGNSA. The CDR3 extends over 15 amino acids. V gave up 0 bases and J gave up 3 bases; unmatched junction bases: 2. The CDR3 coding sequence is TGTGCCAGCAGCTTAGCAAGACAGGGGACAGATACGCAGTATTGT. It specifies CASSLARQGTDTQYC.